These 24 T cell receptor beta chains were sequenced from one sample in a study of T cell repertoires in cytomegalovirus infection. TCRdb reanalysed the reads using MiXCR and keeps one entry per CDR3 protein. The top ten hold 10% of the sample, which has around 440,000 distinct CDR3 sequences, around 10% seen once. The sequencing sample was made of PBMCs. These receptors were obtained from a human donor in good health (CMV status not recorded). Some clones in this sample may be carry-over from other donors' samples.

This clonotype was counted many times. J is TRBJ2-7 and V is TRBV6-1, with 8 bases identical to TRBD1. The CDR3 runs to 16 residues. Germline CDR1 is MNHNS and CDR2 is SASEGT. V lost 3 bases, J lost 1 base, and 8 bases stayed unmatched. The CDR3 sequence is CASSDSGQVVSYEQYF. As DNA, the CDR3 is TGTGCCAGCAGTGATTCGGGACAGGTGGTGTCCTACGAGCAGTACTTC.

At least ten counts were recorded for this clonotype. V gene TRBV12-5 combines with J gene TRBJ2-3; D perhaps matches TRBD1 (5 bases). Germline CDR1 LGHNT, CDR2 FRNRAP. The CDR3 consists of 17 residues. V was trimmed by 4 bases and J by 2 bases, leaving 19 bases between them. CDR3 nucleotide sequence: TGTGCTAGTGGTTCCAGGGAATTGGACGGTTCCACAGATACGCAGTATTTT. It encodes CASGSRELDGSTDTQYF.

This clonotype was found many times. The chain links TRBV7-2 to TRBJ2-2, with 8 bases matching TRBD1. There are 13 residues in the CDR3. The germline CDR1 and CDR2 sequences are SGHTA and FQGNSA. V was clipped by 5 bases and J by 6 bases; unmatched bases: 2. The CDR3 nucleotides are TGTGCCAGCAGCCACAGGGGGGCCGGGGAGCTGTTTTTT. It specifies CASSHRGAGELFF. Supplemented by reference TRBV7-2 and TRBJ2-2, the full variable domain reads GAGVSQSPSNKVTEKGKDVELRCDPISGHTALYWYRQSLGQGLEFLIYFQGNSAPDKSGLPSDRFSAERTGGSVSTLTIQRTQQEDSAVYLCASSHRGAGELFFGEGSRLTVL.

This clonotype has ten or more counts. V gene TRBV12-3 or TRBV12-4 combines with J gene TRBJ1-5; 11 positions match TRBD1. The CDR3 has 16 amino acids. Germline trimming cut 5 bases from V and 1 base from J; bases unmatched to any gene: 4. The CDR3 loop reads CASSRTGGQSNQPQHF. CDR3 sequence (DNA): TGTGCCAGCAGTAGGACAGGGGGCCAGAGCAATCAGCCCCAGCATTTT.

CDR3 in DNA: TGTGCCAGCAGCGAGGGGTGGGGACAGCCGGACTACGAGCAGTACTTC. Translation: CASSEGWGQPDYEQYF. The chain links TRBV9 to TRBJ2-7, with TRBD1 identical over 7 bases. The CDR3 contains 16 residues. The germline V gene encodes CDR1 SGDLS and CDR2 YYNGEE. V lost 3 bases, J lost 3 bases, and 12 bases stayed unmatched.

This clonotype was seen ten or more times. This chain links TRBV2 with TRBJ2-7, with D possibly TRBD1 on 6 matching bases. Germline V gene data show CDR1 as SNHLY and CDR2 as FYNNEI. The ends were cut back, 5 bases at V and 1 base at J, with 15 bases in the middle. CDR3 length: 15 residues. The CDR3 protein is CASSKQGAASYEQYF. CDR3 bases: TGTGCCAGCAGTAAACAGGGAGCGGCGTCCTACGAGCAGTACTTC. Combining the CDR3 with reference TRBV2 and TRBJ2-7 gives the whole variable domain EPEVTQTPSHQVTQMGQEVILRCVPISNHLYFYWYRQILGQKVEFLVSFYNNEISEKSEIFDDQFSVERPDGSNFTLKIRSTKLEDSAMYFCASSKQGAASYEQYFGPGTRLTVT.

This clonotype was observed at least ten times. The chain recombines TRBV2 with TRBJ2-2; D might be TRBD1 or TRBD2, each matching 6 bases. CDR3 size: 15 residues. Trimming shortened V by 6 bases and J by 0 bases, and 11 bases separated the two germline ends. Germline V gene lookup returns CDR1 SNHLY and CDR2 FYNNEI. The CDR3 loop reads CASRVGGANTGELFF. The DNA of the CDR3 is TGTGCCAGCAGAGTCGGGGGCGCGAACACCGGGGAGCTGTTTTTT.

This clonotype has only a few counts. The chain recombines TRBV10-3 with TRBJ1-5; 9 nucleotides line up with TRBD1. The CDR3 consists of 15 residues. V lost 6 bases to trimming and J lost 4 bases; unmatched junction nucleotides: 7. CDR1 is ENHRY, CDR2 SYGVKD, per germline. CDR3 DNA sequence: TGTGCCATCAGCGCGGGACAGGGAACTAATCAGCCCCAGCATTTT. Translated: CAISAGQGTNQPQHF.

This clonotype was detected ten times or more. The chain employs TRBV5-1 and TRBJ2-3, with D unclear. This CDR3 contains 15 residues. Trimming took off 3 bases at V and 4 bases at J, with 15 bases between the two ends. The germline V gene encodes CDR1 SGHRS and CDR2 YFSETQ. CDR3 sequence reads: CASSSISGPADTQYF. The CDR3 nucleotides read TGCGCCAGCAGCTCTATTTCGGGTCCAGCAGATACGCAGTATTTT.

This clonotype was counted at least ten times. The rearrangement joins TRBV20-1 to TRBJ2-2; D unresolved. Trimming cost V 0 bases and J 5 bases, with 1 base left between them. CDR3 length equals 11 residues. Germline V gene lookup returns CDR1 DFQATT and CDR2 SNEGSKA (reference sequence). In DNA form, the CDR3 reads TGCAGTGCTAGAGATACCGGGGAGCTGTTTTTT. It encodes CSARDTGELFF.

As to this clonotype: A single base separates this from a much larger clone, so it may be a read error. V is TRBV5-1 and J is TRBJ2-2; 13 nucleotides agree with TRBD2. Germline-derived CDR1 and CDR2 are SGHRS and YFSETQ. The CDR3 is 16 amino acids. The CDR3 protein is CASSLGTSGGTGGLFF. Here the CDR3 DNA reads TGCGCCAGCAGCTTGGGGACTAGCGGGGGCACCGGGGGGCTGTTTTTT. Drawing the rest from reference TRBV5-1 and TRBJ2-2, the complete variable domain is KAGVTQTPRYLIKTRGQQVTLSCSPISGHRSVSWYQQTPGQGLQFLFEYFSETQRNKGNFPGRFSGRQFSNSRSEMNVSTLELGDSALYLCASSLGTSGGTGGLFFGEGSRLTVL.

The gene calls are TRBV12-3 or TRBV12-4 and TRBJ2-1; 8 nucleotides line up with TRBD2. The CDR3 runs 16 residues. The V and J ends lost 7 bases and 8 bases, in that order; junction bases with no gene match: 16. The CDR3 sequence is CASIGSGSPFGDEQFF. CDR3 sequence (DNA): TGTGCCAGCATAGGAAGCGGGAGCCCTTTCGGCGATGAGCAGTTCTTC.

This clonotype was seen ten or more times. This sequence joins TRBV7-8 and TRBJ2-7; D possibly corresponds to TRBD2 (6 bases). This CDR3 has 17 residues. The V end lost 0 bases, the J end lost 2 bases, and 17 bases lay between the germline ends. The V gene's germline CDR1 is SGHVS and CDR2 FQNEAQ. The CDR3 DNA reads TGTGCCAGCAGCTTAGCCGCGGGGCGGACCCACCCCTACGAGCAGTACTTC. Protein sequence: CASSLAAGRTHPYEQYF. Together with reference TRBV7-8 and TRBJ2-7, the CDR3 gives the full variable domain: GAGVSQSPRYKVAKRGQDVALRCDPISGHVSLFWYQQALGQGPEFLTYFQNEAQLDKSGLPSDRFFAERPEGSVSTLKIQRTQQEDSAVYLCASSLAAGRTHPYEQYFGPGTRLTVT.

This clonotype was picked up a small number of times. The chain combines TRBV27 with TRBJ1-4; 8 bases line up with TRBD1. CDR3 length equals 13 residues. Germline V gene data show CDR1 as MNHEY and CDR2 as SMNVEV (reference sequence). The J segment lost 6 bases and the V segment lost 6 bases, leaving 3 bases of the junction unmatched. The CDR3 coding sequence is TGTGCCAGCAGAACAGGGGGGGATGAAAAACTGTTTTTT. It encodes CASRTGGDEKLFF.

Many counts were recorded for this clonotype. V and J are TRBV7-3 and TRBJ2-3; D is perhaps TRBD1 (5 bases). Germline CDR1 and CDR2: SGHTA and FQGTGA. Between the trimmed V and J ends, which lost 8 bases and 6 bases, there was a span of 9 bases. CDR3 length equals 11 residues. CDR3 residues: CASSKGDTQYF. The CDR3 coding sequence is TGTGCCAGCTCGAAGGGGGATACGCAGTATTTT.

A single count supports this clonotype. The rearrangement uses TRBV25-1 and TRBJ2-3, with D unclear. The CDR3 totals 12 residues. With 2 bases removed from V and 5 bases from J, the gap between germline ends came to 5 bases. The germline V gene has CDR1 MGHDK and CDR2 SYGVNS. The CDR3 nucleotides are TGTGCCAGCAGTGAACAACGAGATACGCAGTATTTT. Translation gives CASSEQRDTQYF.

This clonotype was seen at least ten times. The chain uses TRBV12-3 or TRBV12-4 and TRBJ1-2; tentatively, D is TRBD1 (6 bases). CDR3 length: 16 amino acids. The ends were cut back, 3 bases at V and 0 bases at J, with 14 bases in the middle. CDR3 residues: CASSFYPQGTNYGYTF. In DNA form, the CDR3 reads TGTGCCAGCAGTTTTTATCCGCAGGGGACTAACTATGGCTACACCTTC.

This clonotype came up many times. The chain links TRBV7-2 to TRBJ1-6; 10 positions match TRBD1. The CDR3 sequence is 14 residues long. V shed 6 bases and J 7 bases; nucleotides not matched to a gene: 3. CDR1 is SGHTA and CDR2 is FQGNSA in the germline V gene. CDR3 amino acids: CASRGQGQNSPLHF. CDR3 bases: TGTGCCAGCAGGGGACAGGGGCAAAATTCACCCCTCCACTTT.

This clonotype was counted ten times or more. The gene calls are TRBV7-8 and TRBJ1-3; 8 positions agree with TRBD1. This CDR3 has 16 amino acids. J lost 0 bases, V lost 3 bases, and 4 bases had no gene match. CDR1 is SGHVS, CDR2 FQNEAQ, per germline. The chain's CDR3 is CASSFQDRASGNTIYF. In DNA, the CDR3 is TGTGCCAGCAGCTTCCAGGACAGGGCCTCTGGAAACACCATATATTTT. The complete variable domain, with remaining parts taken from reference TRBV7-8 and TRBJ1-3, reads GAGVSQSPRYKVAKRGQDVALRCDPISGHVSLFWYQQALGQGPEFLTYFQNEAQLDKSGLPSDRFFAERPEGSVSTLKIQRTQQEDSAVYLCASSFQDRASGNTIYFGEGSWLTVV.

This clonotype was seen many times. This rearrangement joins TRBV25-1 to TRBJ1-2; D is ambiguous. The CDR3 consists of 11 residues. The V gene's germline CDR1 is MGHDK and CDR2 SYGVNS. V shed 3 bases and J shed 9 bases, with 8 bases lying between them. CDR3 in DNA: TGTGCCAGCAGTGATACGGGCCGCTACACCTTC. Its protein is CASSDTGRYTF.

The table lists this clonotype with many counts. This chain joins TRBV4-1 and TRBJ1-1, with 7 nucleotides matching TRBD1. The CDR3 covers 15 residues. The junction had 9 bases not matched to a gene; V was cut back by 7 bases and J by 1 base. CDR1 and CDR2 from the germline V gene are MGHRA and YSYEKL. CDR3 loop: CASKGLGQRNTEAFF. CDR3 coding DNA: TGCGCCAGCAAGGGACTGGGACAGAGGAACACTGAAGCTTTCTTT.

This clonotype was observed a handful of times. V gene TRBV11-1 combines with J gene TRBJ1-2, with unresolved D. This CDR3 spans 15 amino acids. Germline CDR1 and CDR2: SGHAT and FQDESV (reference sequence). V was trimmed by 1 base and J by 0 bases, leaving 9 bases between them. The CDR3 DNA reads as TGTGCCAGCAGCTTAGAGGTCCCATCTAACTATGGCTACACCTTC. Protein sequence: CASSLEVPSNYGYTF. Filled out from reference TRBV11-1 and TRBJ1-2, the complete variable domain reads EAEVAQSPRYKITEKSQAVAFWCDPISGHATLYWYRQILGQGPELLVQFQDESVVDDSQLPKDRFSAERLKGVDSTLKIQPAELGDSAMYLCASSLEVPSNYGYTFGSGTRLTVV.

This clonotype was observed at least ten times. The J gene is TRBJ2-5, the V gene TRBV7-9; tentatively, D is TRBD2 (6 bases). Trimming pared 1 base from V and 5 bases from J, leaving 14 bases between. CDR3 length: 15 amino acids. Germline CDR1 reads SEHNR; CDR2 reads FQNEAQ (reference sequence). In DNA form, the CDR3 reads TGTGCCAGCAGCTTAGGCTATGACCTAGCGGAGACCCAGTACTTC. Protein product: CASSLGYDLAETQYF. Filled out from reference TRBV7-9 and TRBJ2-5, the complete variable domain reads DTGVSQNPRHKITKRGQNVTFRCDPISEHNRLYWYRQTLGQGPEFLTYFQNEAQLEKSRLLSDRFSAERPKGSFSTLEIQRTEQGDSAMYLCASSLGYDLAETQYFGPGTRLLVL.

In its sample, this clonotype was seen a few times. The chain has TRBV7-9 and TRBJ1-5; possible D gene TRBD1, 6 bases. The CDR3 totals 15 residues. Germline V gives CDR1 SEHNR, CDR2 FQNEAQ (reference sequence). V was clipped by 5 bases and J by 3 bases, with 14 bases between them. In DNA form, the CDR3 reads TGTGCCAGCAGCCAAGGTGGGGACAACAATCAGCCCCAGCATTTT. Translating gives CASSQGGDNNQPQHF.